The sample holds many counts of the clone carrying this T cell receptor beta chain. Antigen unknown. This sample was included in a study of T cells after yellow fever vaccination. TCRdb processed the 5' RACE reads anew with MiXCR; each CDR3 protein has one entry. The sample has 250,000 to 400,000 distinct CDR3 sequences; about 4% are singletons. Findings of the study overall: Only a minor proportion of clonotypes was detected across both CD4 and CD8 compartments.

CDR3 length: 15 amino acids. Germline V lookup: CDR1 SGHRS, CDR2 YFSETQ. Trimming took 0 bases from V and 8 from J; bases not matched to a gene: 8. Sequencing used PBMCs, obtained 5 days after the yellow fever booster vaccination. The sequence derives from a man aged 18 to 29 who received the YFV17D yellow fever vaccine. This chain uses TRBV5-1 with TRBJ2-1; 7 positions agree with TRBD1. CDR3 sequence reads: CASSLDRGEGDEQFF. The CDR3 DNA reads TGCGCCAGCAGCTTGGACAGGGGAGAAGGCGATGAGCAGTTCTTC.